These 4 T cell receptor beta chains were sequenced from one sample in a study of patients and donors after allogeneic stem cell transplantation. TCRdb passed the RT-PCR reads through MiXCR, listing each CDR3 protein once. The sample lists over 350,000 distinct CDR3 sequences, 16% occurring once. The sequenced material came from blood, either unsorted or a sorted T cell fraction (not recorded which). These receptors were collected from a human donor who was either an allogeneic HSCT recipient or a stem cell or donor lymphocyte infusion donor (not recorded which). It is not recorded whose cells these are; they may come from a transplant donor.

The CDR3 is CASSSIAGPRETQYF. CDR3 nucleotide sequence: TGTGCCAGCAGTTCTATAGCGGGCCCTAGAGAGACCCAGTACTTC. The V call is TRBV28, the J call TRBJ2-5; 7 bases line up with TRBD2. The CDR3 runs 15 residues. Trimming took 4 bases from V and 4 from J; bases not matched to a gene: 9. Germline V gives CDR1 MDHEN, CDR2 SYDVKM.

CDR3 nucleotides: TGTGCCAGCAGTTTAGTTACAGGGCGACCTGACACTGAAGCTTTCTTT. Amino acid sequence: CASSLVTGRPDTEAFF. J is TRBJ1-1 and V is TRBV12-3 or TRBV12-4, with D possibly TRBD1 on 6 matching bases. The length of the CDR3 is 16 residues. V dropped 1 base and J dropped 3 bases, with 15 bases sitting between them.

The V call is TRBV15, the J call TRBJ2-1, with 12 positions matching TRBD2. The J segment lost 5 bases and the V segment lost 8 bases, leaving 1 base of the junction unmatched. CDR3 length: 13 amino acids. Germline V CDR1 and CDR2: LNHNV, YYDKDF (reference sequence). This CDR3 reads CATRLAGDNEQFF. The DNA for the CDR3 is TGTGCCACCCGACTAGCGGGAGACAATGAGCAGTTCTTC.

This rearrangement joins TRBV3-1 to TRBJ2-7, with TRBD2 matching over 7 bases. The CDR3 extends over 14 amino acids. The germline V gene has CDR1 LGHDT and CDR2 YNNKEL (reference sequence). V lost 4 bases, J lost 3 bases, and 6 bases stayed unmatched. The CDR3 reads CASSPGLPFYEQYF. Written as DNA, the CDR3 is TGTGCCAGCAGCCCGGGACTACCTTTCTACGAGCAGTACTTC.